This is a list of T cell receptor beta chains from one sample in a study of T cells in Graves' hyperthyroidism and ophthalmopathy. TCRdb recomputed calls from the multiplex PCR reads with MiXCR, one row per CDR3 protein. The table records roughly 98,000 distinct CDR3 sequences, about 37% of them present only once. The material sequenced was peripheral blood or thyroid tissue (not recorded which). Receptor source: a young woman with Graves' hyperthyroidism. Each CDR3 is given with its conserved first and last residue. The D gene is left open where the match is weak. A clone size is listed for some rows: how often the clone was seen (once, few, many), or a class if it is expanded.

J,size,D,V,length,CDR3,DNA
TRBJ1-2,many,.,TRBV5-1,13,CASSLRDSYGYTF,TGCGCCAGCAGCTTGAGGGATTCGTATGGCTACACCTTC
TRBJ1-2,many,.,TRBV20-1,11,CSAPQGYGYTF,TGCAGTGCTCCACAGGGATATGGCTACACCTTC
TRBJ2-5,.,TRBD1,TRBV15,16,CATSRATGARWETQYF,TGTGCCACCAGCAGAGCAACAGGGGCCCGGTGGGAGACCCAGTACTTC
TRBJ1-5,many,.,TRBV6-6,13,CASSEMYGQPQHF,TGTGCCAGCAGTGAGATGTACGGCCAGCCCCAGCATTTT
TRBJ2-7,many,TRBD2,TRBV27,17,CASSLGIPGTRSYEQYF,TGTGCCAGCAGTTTGGGCATACCCGGGACTAGATCCTACGAGCAGTACTTC
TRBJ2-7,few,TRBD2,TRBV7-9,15,CASSLDSGSSYEQYF,TGTGCCAGCAGCTTAGATAGCGGGAGCTCCTACGAGCAGTACTTC
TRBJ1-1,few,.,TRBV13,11,CASSWKPEAFF,TGTGCCAGCAGCTGGAAACCTGAAGCTTTCTTT
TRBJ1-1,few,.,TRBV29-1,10,CSATVGEAFF,TGCAGCGCGACCGTAGGTGAAGCTTTCTTT
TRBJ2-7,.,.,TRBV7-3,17,CASSHIGIMGASHEQYF,TGTGCCAGCAGCCACATAGGCATTATGGGGGCAAGCCACGAGCAGTACTTC
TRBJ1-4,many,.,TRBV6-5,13,CASSGQGGEKLFF,TGTGCCAGCAGTGGCCAGGGAGGTGAAAAACTGTTTTTT
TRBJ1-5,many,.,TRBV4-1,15,CASSQDEGDYQPQHF,TGCGCCAGCAGCCAAGATGAGGGAGACTATCAGCCCCAGCATTTT
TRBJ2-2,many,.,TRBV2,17,CASNVYRDTTNTGELFF,TGTGCCAGCAACGTGTACCGGGACACAACGAACACCGGGGAGCTGTTTTTT
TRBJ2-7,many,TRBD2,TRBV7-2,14,CASSWSREGYEQYF,TGTGCCAGCAGCTGGTCGAGGGAGGGGTACGAGCAGTACTTC
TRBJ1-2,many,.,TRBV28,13,CASSPRPRGGYTF,TGTGCCAGCAGTCCTCGGCCCAGGGGAGGCTACACCTTC
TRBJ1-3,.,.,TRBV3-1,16,CASSQGITFGSGTIYF,.
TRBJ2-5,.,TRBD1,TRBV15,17,CATSARSGGQGQETQYF,TGTGCCACCAGCGCCCGGTCGGGGGGACAGGGGCAAGAGACCCAGTACTTC
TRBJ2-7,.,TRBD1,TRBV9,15,CASSGSRDRGSEQYF,TGTGCCAGCAGCGGATCCCGGGACAGGGGGTCCGAGCAGTACTTC
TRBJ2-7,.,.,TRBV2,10,CASTTLEQYF,TGTGCCAGCACCACACTTGAGCAGTACTTC
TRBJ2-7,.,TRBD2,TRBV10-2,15,CASSESGTSDYEQYF,TGCGCCAGCAGTGAGTCCGGGACTAGCGACTACGAGCAGTACTTC
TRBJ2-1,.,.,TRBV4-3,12,CASSYTYNEQFF,TGCGCCAGCAGTTACACCTACAATGAGCAGTTCTTC
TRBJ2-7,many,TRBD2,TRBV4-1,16,CASSQVWLAAYYEQYF,TGCGCCAGCAGCCAAGTTTGGCTAGCGGCGTACTACGAGCAGTACTTC
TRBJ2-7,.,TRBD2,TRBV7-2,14,CASSSGTSGEKQYF,TGTGCCAGCAGCTCCGGGACTAGCGGGGAAAAGCAGTACTTC
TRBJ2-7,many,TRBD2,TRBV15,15,CATSRGLAGTYEQYF,TGTGCCACCAGCAGAGGACTAGCGGGAACCTACGAGCAGTACTTC
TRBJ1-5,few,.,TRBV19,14,CASSTGTPRSAQHF,TGTGCCAGTAGTACGGGGACACCGAGATCGGCCCAGCATTTT
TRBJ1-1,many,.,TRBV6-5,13,CASSPMGNTEAFF,TGTGCCAGCAGTCCAATGGGGAACACTGAAGCTTTCTTT
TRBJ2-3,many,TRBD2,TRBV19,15,CASSIDGRGSDTQYF,TGTGCCAGTAGTATTGACGGGAGGGGTTCAGATACGCAGTATTTT
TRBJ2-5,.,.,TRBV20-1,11,CSALRGETQYF,TGCAGTGCCCTTCGGGGGGAGACCCAGTACTTC
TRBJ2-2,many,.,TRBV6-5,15,CASSPLGGNTGELFF,TGTGCCAGCAGTCCCCTGGGCGGGAACACCGGGGAGCTGTTTTTT
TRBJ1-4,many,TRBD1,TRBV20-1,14,CSARVPGGNEKLFF,TGCAGTGCTAGAGTCCCAGGGGGGAATGAAAAACTGTTTTTT
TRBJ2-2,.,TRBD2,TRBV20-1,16,CSARRLAGGGTGELFF,TGCAGTGCTAGGAGACTAGCGGGAGGGGGCACCGGGGAGCTGTTTTTT
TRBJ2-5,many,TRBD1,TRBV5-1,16,CASSGLTGGNRETQYF,TGCGCCAGCAGCGGGCTGACAGGGGGCAATCGGGAGACCCAGTACTTC
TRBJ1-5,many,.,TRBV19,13,CASKGNEKSAQHF,TGTGCCAGTAAAGGAAACGAAAAAAGTGCCCAGCATTTT
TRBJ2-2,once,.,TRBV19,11,CASSMSGELFF,TGTGCCAGTAGTATGTCCGGGGAGCTGTTTTTT
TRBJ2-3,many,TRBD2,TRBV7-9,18,CASSLRRSTSGSPDTQYF,TGTGCCAGCAGCTTAAGGCGTAGTACTAGCGGGAGCCCAGATACGCAGTATTTT
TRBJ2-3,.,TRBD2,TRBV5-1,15,CASSQTSGGTDTQYF,TGCGCCAGCAGCCAAACTAGCGGGGGCACAGATACGCAGTATTTT
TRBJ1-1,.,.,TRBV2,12,CASSGGWTEAFF,TGTGCCAGCAGTGGGGGATGGACTGAAGCTTTCTTT
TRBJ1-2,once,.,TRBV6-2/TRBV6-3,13,CASSSKYLYGYTF,TGTGCCAGCAGTTCCAAGTACCTGTACGGCTACACCTTC
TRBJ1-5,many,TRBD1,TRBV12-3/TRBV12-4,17,CASSLSRGILSNQPQHF,TGTGCCAGCAGTTTAAGCAGGGGGATCCTTAGCAATCAGCCCCAGCATTTT
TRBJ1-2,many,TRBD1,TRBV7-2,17,CASSLGAGGGSTYGYTF,TGTGCCAGCAGCTTAGGGGCAGGGGGCGGCTCTACCTATGGCTACACCTTC
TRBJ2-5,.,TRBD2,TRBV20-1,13,CSATSGRAETQYF,TGCAGTGCTACTAGCGGGAGAGCAGAGACCCAGTACTTC
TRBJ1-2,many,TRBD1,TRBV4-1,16,CASSQEGAQGALGYTF,TGCGCCAGCAGCCAAGAAGGGGCGCAGGGGGCGCTTGGCTACACCTTC
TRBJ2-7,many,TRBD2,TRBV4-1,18,CASSHQFGQLAGTYEQYF,TGCGCCAGCAGCCATCAATTCGGTCAACTAGCGGGAACCTACGAGCAGTACTTC
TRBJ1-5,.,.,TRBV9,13,CASSSGVGQPQHF,TGTGCCAGCAGCAGCGGGGTAGGACAGCCCCAGCACTTT
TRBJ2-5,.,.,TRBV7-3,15,CASSTSGGVEETQYF,TGTGCCAGCAGCACATCAGGCGGGGTTGAGGAGACCCAGTACTTC
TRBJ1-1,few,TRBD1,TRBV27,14,CASSPGTGVTEAFF,TGTGCCAGCAGTCCCGGGACAGGGGTCACTGAAGCTTTCTTT
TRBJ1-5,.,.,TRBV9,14,CASSVGGGNQPQHF,TGTGCCAGCAGCGTAGGGGGCGGAAATCAGCCCCAGCATTTT
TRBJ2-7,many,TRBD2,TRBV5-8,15,CASSPPGQPRGVQYF,TGTGCCAGCAGCCCACCCGGGCAGCCCCGGGGGGTGCAGTACTTC
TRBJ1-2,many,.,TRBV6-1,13,CASSAQLDYGYTF,TGTGCCAGCAGTGCCCAGTTGGACTATGGCTACACCTTC
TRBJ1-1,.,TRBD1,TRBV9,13,CASSVSQGRKAFF,TGTGCCAGCAGCGTGTCACAGGGGCGCAAAGCTTTCTTT
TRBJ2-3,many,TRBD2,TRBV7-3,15,CASSFSGRMVDTQYF,TGTGCCAGCAGCTTTAGCGGGAGAATGGTAGATACGCAGTATTTT
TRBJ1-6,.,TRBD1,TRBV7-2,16,CASSPRDRGNNSPLHF,TGTGCCAGCAGCCCGCGGGACAGGGGGAATAATTCACCCCTCCACTTT
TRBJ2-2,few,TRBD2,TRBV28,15,CASSRTSENTGELFF,TGTGCCAGCAGTAGGACTAGCGAAAACACCGGGGAGCTGTTTTTT